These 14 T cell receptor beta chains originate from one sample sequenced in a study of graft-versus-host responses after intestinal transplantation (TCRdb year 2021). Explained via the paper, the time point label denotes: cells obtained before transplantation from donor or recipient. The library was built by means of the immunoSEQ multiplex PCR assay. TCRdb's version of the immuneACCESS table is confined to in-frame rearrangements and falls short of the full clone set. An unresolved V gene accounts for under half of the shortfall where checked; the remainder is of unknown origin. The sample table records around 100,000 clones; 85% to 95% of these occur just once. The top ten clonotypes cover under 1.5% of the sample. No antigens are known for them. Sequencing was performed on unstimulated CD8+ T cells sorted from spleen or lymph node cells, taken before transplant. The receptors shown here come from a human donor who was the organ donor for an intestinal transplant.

Here the CDR3 DNA reads TGTGCCAGCAGCCCTGGGGGGGGCAGTAATGAAAAACTGTTTTTT. This translates into CASSPGGGSNEKLFF. V gene TRBV11-2 combines with J gene TRBJ1-4, with D perhaps matching TRBD1 (6 bases). This CDR3 is 15 amino acids long. Trimming removed 5 bases from V and 4 bases from J, with 14 bases in between. Germline CDR1 and CDR2: SGHAT and FQNNGV.

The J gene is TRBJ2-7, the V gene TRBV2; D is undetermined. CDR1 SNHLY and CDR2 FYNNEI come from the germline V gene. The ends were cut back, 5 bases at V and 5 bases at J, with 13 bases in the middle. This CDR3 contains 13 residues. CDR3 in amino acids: CASSPPRGHEQYF. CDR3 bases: TGTGCCAGCAGTCCTCCAAGAGGCCACGAGCAGTACTTC.

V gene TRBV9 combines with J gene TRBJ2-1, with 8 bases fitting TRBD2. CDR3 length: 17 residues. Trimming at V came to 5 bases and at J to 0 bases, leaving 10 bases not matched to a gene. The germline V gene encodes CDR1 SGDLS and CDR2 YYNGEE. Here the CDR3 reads CASSPGGGSNSYNEQFF. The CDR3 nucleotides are TGTGCCAGCAGTCCCGGGGGGGGCTCCAACTCCTACAATGAGCAGTTCTTC.

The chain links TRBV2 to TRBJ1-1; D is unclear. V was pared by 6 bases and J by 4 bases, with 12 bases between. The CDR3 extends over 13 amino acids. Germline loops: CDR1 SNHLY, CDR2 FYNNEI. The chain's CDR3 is CASRREDGTEAFF. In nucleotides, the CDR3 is TGTGCCAGCAGACGGGAAGATGGCACTGAAGCTTTCTTT.

CDR3 region: CASSQTGYTEAFF. In DNA, the CDR3 is TGTGCCAGCAGCCAAACAGGGTACACTGAAGCTTTCTTT. The chain combines TRBV6-5 with TRBJ1-1; D might be TRBD1 (6 bases). V lost 6 bases to trimming and J lost 3 bases, with 11 bases between them. The CDR3 runs 13 residues. From germline, CDR1 is MNHEY and CDR2 SVGAGI.

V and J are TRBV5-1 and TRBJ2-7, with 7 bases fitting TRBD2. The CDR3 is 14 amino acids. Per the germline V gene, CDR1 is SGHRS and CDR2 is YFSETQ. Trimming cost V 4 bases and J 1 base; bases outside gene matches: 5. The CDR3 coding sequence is TGCGCCAGCAGCGCGGGGGTATTTTCCTACGAGCAGTACTTC. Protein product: CASSAGVFSYEQYF.

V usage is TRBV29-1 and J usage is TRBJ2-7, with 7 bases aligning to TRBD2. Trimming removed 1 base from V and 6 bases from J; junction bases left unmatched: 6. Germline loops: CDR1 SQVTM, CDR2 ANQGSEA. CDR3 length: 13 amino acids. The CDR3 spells CSVEGRGVGEQYF. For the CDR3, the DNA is TGCAGCGTTGAAGGCCGGGGGGTTGGCGAGCAGTACTTC.

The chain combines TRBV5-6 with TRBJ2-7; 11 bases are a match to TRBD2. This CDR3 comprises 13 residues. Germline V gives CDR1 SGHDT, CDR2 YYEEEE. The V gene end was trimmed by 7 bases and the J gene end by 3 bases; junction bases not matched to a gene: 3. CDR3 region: CASSGTSGYEQYF. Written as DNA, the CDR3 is TGTGCCAGCTCCGGGACTAGCGGCTACGAGCAGTACTTC. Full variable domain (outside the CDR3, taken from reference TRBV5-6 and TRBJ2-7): DAGVTQSPTHLIKTRGQQVTLRCSPKSGHDTVSWYQQALGQGPQFIFQYYEEEERQRGNFPDRFSGHQFPNYSSELNVNALLLGDSALYLCASSGTSGYEQYFGPGTRLTVT.

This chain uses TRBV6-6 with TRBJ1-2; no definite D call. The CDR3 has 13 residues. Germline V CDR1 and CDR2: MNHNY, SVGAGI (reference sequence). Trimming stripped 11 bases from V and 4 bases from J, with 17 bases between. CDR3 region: CAAFLGLPYGYTF. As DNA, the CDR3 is TGTGCCGCCTTCCTGGGCCTTCCCTATGGCTACACCTTC.

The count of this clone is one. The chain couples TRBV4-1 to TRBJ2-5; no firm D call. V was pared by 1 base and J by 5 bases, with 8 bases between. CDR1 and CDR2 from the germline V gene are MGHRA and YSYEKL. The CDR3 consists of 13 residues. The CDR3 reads CASSQGMGETQYF. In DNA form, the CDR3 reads TGCGCCAGCAGCCAAGGAATGGGGGAGACCCAGTACTTC.

DNA of the CDR3: TGTGCCAGCAGCTCCCAAGGACAGACGAACACTGAAGCTTTCTTT. Protein product: CASSSQGQTNTEAFF. The chain joins TRBV21-1 to TRBJ1-1; the table assigns TRBD1, which was not confirmed against the DNA. TRBV21-1 is a pseudogene locus. CDR3 length: 15 residues.

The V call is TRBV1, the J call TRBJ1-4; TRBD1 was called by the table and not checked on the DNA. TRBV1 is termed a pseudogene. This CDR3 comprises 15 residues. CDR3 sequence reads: CTSSQEGQLNEKLFF. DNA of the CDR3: TGCACCAGCAGCCAAGAGGGACAGCTTAATGAAAAACTGTTTTTT.

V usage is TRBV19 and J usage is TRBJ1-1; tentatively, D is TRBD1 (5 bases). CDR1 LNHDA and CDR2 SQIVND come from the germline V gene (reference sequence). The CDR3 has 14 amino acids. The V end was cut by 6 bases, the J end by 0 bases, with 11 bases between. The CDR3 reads CASRRGSMNTEAFF. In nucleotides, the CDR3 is TGTGCCAGTAGAAGGGGCTCGATGAACACTGAAGCTTTCTTT.

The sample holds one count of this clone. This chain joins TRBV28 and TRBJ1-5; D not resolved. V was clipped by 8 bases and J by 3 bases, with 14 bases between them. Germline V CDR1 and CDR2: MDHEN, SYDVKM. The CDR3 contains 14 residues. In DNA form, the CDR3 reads TGTGCCAGCGATGCCCCGGTTCACAATCAGCCCCAGCATTTT. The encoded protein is CASDAPVHNQPQHF. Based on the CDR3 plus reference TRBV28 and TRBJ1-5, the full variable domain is DVKVTQSSRYLVKRTGEKVFLECVQDMDHENMFWYRQDPGLGLRLIYFSYDVKMKEKGDIPEGYSVSREKKERFSLILESASTNQTSMYLCASDAPVHNQPQHFGDGTRLSIL.